The 10 T cell receptor beta chains reported below all come from one sample, sequenced in a study of neurological immune-mediated disorders. In TCRdb, the 5' RACE reads were re-called with MiXCR into one record per CDR3 protein. The repertoire has tens of thousands of distinct CDR3 sequences, 9.4% of them found once; the top ten carry 1.5% to 2%. Sequenced sample: PBMCs. These receptors were collected from a man aged 50-60 years in good health.

This clonotype was seen ten or more times. This chain connects TRBV5-5 to TRBJ2-7; maybe TRBD2 (5 bases). V gave up 4 bases and J gave up 5 bases, with 13 bases separating them. This CDR3 region has 13 residues. Germline values: CDR1 SGHKS, CDR2 YYEKEE (reference sequence). In DNA, the CDR3 is TGTGCCAGCAGCACCTCCGGGAACCACGAGCAGTACTTC. Its translation is CASSTSGNHEQYF. Full variable domain (missing parts from reference TRBV5-5 and TRBJ2-7): DAGVTQSPTHLIKTRGQQVTLRCSPISGHKSVSWYQQVLGQGPQFIFQYYEKEERGRGNFPDRFSARQFPNYSSELNVNALLLGDSALYLCASSTSGNHEQYFGPGTRLTVT.

This clonotype was found many times. The chain carries TRBV10-1 and TRBJ2-3, with TRBD1 matching over 7 bases. The CDR3 covers 14 residues. In germline, CDR1 is WNHNN, CDR2 SYGVQD (reference sequence). The V gene end was trimmed by 3 bases and the J gene end by 6 bases; junction bases not matched to a gene: 6. CDR3 coding DNA: TGCGCCAGCAGTGAACCCGGGACAGTCGATACGCAGTATTTT. This encodes CASSEPGTVDTQYF.

This clonotype was found once. The chain recombines TRBV12-5 with TRBJ1-1; D is undetermined. Trimming cost V 6 bases and J 8 bases, with 13 bases left between them. Per germline, CDR1 LGHNT and CDR2 FRNRAP. The CDR3 is 12 amino acids. CDR3 in amino acids: CASGMRGIEAFF. Here the CDR3 DNA reads TGTGCTAGTGGAATGAGAGGTATCGAAGCTTTCTTT.

This clonotype came up many times. The V and J genes are TRBV12-3 or TRBV12-4 and TRBJ2-3; a weak D match, TRBD1 (6 bases). This CDR3 contains 14 residues. V was pared by 5 bases and J by 2 bases, with 11 bases between. DNA for the CDR3: TGTGCCAGCAGTCGGAACAGGGTCACAGATACGCAGTATTTT. It translates to CASSRNRVTDTQYF.

This clonotype was seen many times. This chain connects TRBV6-6 to TRBJ2-5; D unclear. V lost 4 bases, J lost 2 bases, and 11 bases lay in between. The CDR3 is made up of 14 amino acids. The germline V gene encodes CDR1 MNHNY and CDR2 SVGAGI (reference sequence). The CDR3 bases are TGTGCCAGCAGTTCCCCGACTCGTCAAGAGACCCAGTACTTC. Translating it yields CASSSPTRQETQYF.

This clonotype showed up many times. The rearrangement uses TRBV7-8 and TRBJ1-5; D is unclear. The CDR3 covers 16 residues. V shed 1 base and J shed 4 bases, with 14 bases lying between them. The germline CDR1 and CDR2 sequences are SGHVS and FQNEAQ. CDR3 sequence (DNA): TGTGCCAGCAGCTTAGAGGGCAGGCGAATTAATCAGCCCCAGCATTTT. This translates into CASSLEGRRINQPQHF.

There are many counts of this clonotype. The genes are TRBV28 and TRBJ1-2; D is uncertain. The germline gives CDR1 MDHEN, CDR2 SYDVKM. This CDR3 is 14 amino acids long. V was clipped by 3 bases and J by 0 bases, with 8 bases between them. As DNA, the CDR3 is TGTGCCAGCAGTTTTGAGGTTACTAACTATGGCTACACCTTC. It yields the protein CASSFEVTNYGYTF.

This clonotype was seen ten or more times. The chain couples TRBV6-2 or TRBV6-3 to TRBJ2-2; 7 bases agree with TRBD1. CDR3 length: 15 residues. Trimming removed 6 bases from V and 0 bases from J; junction bases left unmatched: 4. Per germline, CDR1 MNHEY and CDR2 SVGEGT. CDR3 sequence: CASRKGQTNTGELFF. CDR3 DNA sequence: TGTGCCAGCAGGAAGGGACAGACGAACACCGGGGAGCTGTTTTTT.

This clonotype was observed at least ten times. This rearrangement joins TRBV6-6 to TRBJ2-7; TRBD1 aligns across 9 bases. The CDR3 sequence is 17 residues long. The germline CDR1 and CDR2 sequences are MNHNY and SVGAGI (reference sequence). The J segment lost 5 bases and the V segment lost 6 bases, leaving 17 bases of the junction unmatched. DNA of the CDR3: TGTGCCAGCAGGAAGGGGAGCCCGGGACAGGGATCCAACGAGCAGTACTTC. It encodes CASRKGSPGQGSNEQYF.

The rearrangement uses TRBV7-2 and TRBJ1-1; 7 positions match TRBD1. Germline CDR1 and CDR2: SGHTA and FQGNSA. The CDR3 is made up of 13 amino acids. The V segment lost 4 bases and the J segment 10 bases; nucleotides outside the gene matches: 9. CDR3 in DNA: TGTGCCAGCAGCTCCAGAGGGGGCGACAGAGCTTTCTTT. Protein: CASSSRGGDRAFF.